Shown below are 16 T cell receptor beta chains from a single sample sequenced in a study of blood T cells in healthy people across ages. Next came a second PCR, run for about 7 to 12 cycles, which used a sample-barcoded 5' primer along with a J-beta primer mix. MiXCR was run by TCRdb on the 5' RACE reads, yielding one entry per CDR3 protein. The sample includes some 1.5 million distinct CDR3 sequences, roughly two fifths seen only once; the top ten take about 4%. Material: blood. The receptors derive from a woman younger than 35 in good health.

The V gene is TRBV10-3, the J gene TRBJ2-7; TRBD1 agrees at 7 bases. Germline V CDR1 and CDR2: ENHRY, SYGVKD. The J segment lost 4 bases and the V segment lost 4 bases, leaving 10 bases of the junction unmatched. The CDR3 sequence is 15 residues long. This chain's CDR3 is CAISALTGSFYEQYF. In nucleotides, the CDR3 is TGTGCCATCAGTGCCCTGACAGGGTCGTTTTACGAGCAGTACTTC.

The J gene is TRBJ2-3, the V gene TRBV7-6; 10 bases align to TRBD2. Losses at the gene ends were 3 bases for V and 2 bases for J; bases not matched to a gene: 8. The CDR3 loop spans 17 amino acids. Germline V lookup: CDR1 SGHVS, CDR2 FNYEAQ. DNA of the CDR3: TGTGCCAGCAGCTTGTACTCTAGCGGGAGTTTCACAGATACGCAGTATTTT. This sequence encodes CASSLYSSGSFTDTQYF.

The genes are TRBV5-1 and TRBJ2-1; possibly TRBD1 for D (7 bases). The CDR3 has 18 residues. CDR1 is SGHRS, CDR2 YFSETQ, per germline. The V end lost 0 bases, the J end lost 5 bases, and 21 bases lay between the germline ends. DNA of the CDR3: TGCGCCAGCAGCTTGGTCTTAAAGGGGGCCGCGGGGAACAATGAGCAGTTCTTC. It translates to CASSLVLKGAAGNNEQFF.

CDR3: CAWSDRGGSPYNEQFF. The CDR3 DNA sequence: TGTGCCTGGAGTGACCGGGGGGGGAGCCCTTACAATGAGCAGTTCTTC. This chain joins TRBV30 and TRBJ2-1; 8 bases line up with TRBD2. The germline V gene encodes CDR1 GTSNPN and CDR2 SVGIG (reference sequence). The CDR3 length is 16 residues. Trimming removed 1 base from V and 4 bases from J; junction bases left unmatched: 9.

This clonotype has only a few counts. This chain connects TRBV9 to TRBJ2-5; the D gene could be TRBD1 or TRBD2 (5 bases each). Per germline, CDR1 SGDLS and CDR2 YYNGEE. V lost 0 bases and J 3 bases, leaving 9 bases between the germline ends. The CDR3 spans 14 residues. In DNA form, the CDR3 reads TGTGCCAGCAGCGTAGCTGGGACGAAAGAGACCCAGTACTTC. Amino acid sequence: CASSVAGTKETQYF.

This chain joins TRBV5-1 and TRBJ2-3; tentatively, D is TRBD1 (6 bases). Germline V CDR1 and CDR2: SGHRS, YFSETQ. This CDR3 is built from 15 residues. Trimming took 4 bases from V and 0 from J, leaving 12 bases between them. The CDR3 here is CASSSKGGSTDTQYF. The CDR3 nucleotides are TGCGCCAGCAGCAGTAAAGGGGGTAGCACAGATACGCAGTATTTT.

The chain carries TRBV12-3 or TRBV12-4 and TRBJ2-2, with D tentatively TRBD1 or TRBD2 (5 bases each). V was cut by 3 bases and J by 7 bases, with 18 bases left in between. The length of the CDR3 is 16 residues. Here the CDR3 DNA reads TGTGCCAGCAGTTTTCCCCGGGGCGGCTGGGGCGGGGAGCTGTTTTTT. Encoded protein: CASSFPRGGWGGELFF.

This clonotype has a single count. The chain joins TRBV7-2 to TRBJ2-5, with D possibly being TRBD1 or TRBD2 (5 bases each). The V end was cut by 6 bases, the J end by 11 bases, with 28 bases between. The CDR3 extends over 16 amino acids. Germline V CDR1 and CDR2: SGHTA, FQGNSA. CDR3 residues: CASSRVVGGYYNEQYF. CDR3 bases: TGTGCCAGCAGTCGCGTGGTTGGGGGTTACTACAATGAGCAGTACTTC. The variable domain in full, with the rest retrieved from reference TRBV7-2 and TRBJ2-5, is GAGVSQSPSNKVTEKGKDVELRCDPISGHTALYWYRQSLGQGLEFLIYFQGNSAPDKSGLPSDRFSAERTGGSVSTLTIQRTQQEDSAVYLCASSRVVGGYYNEQYFGPGTRLLVL.

This clonotype occurred a few times. The J gene is TRBJ1-1, the V gene TRBV2, with unresolved D. Germline loops: CDR1 SNHLY, CDR2 FYNNEI. With 3 bases removed from V and 4 bases from J, the gap between germline ends came to 9 bases. The CDR3 extends over 13 amino acids. Written as DNA, the CDR3 is TGTGCCAGCAGTGAGTCGGGTTTCACTGAAGCTTTCTTT. It yields the protein CASSESGFTEAFF.

The chain uses TRBV5-1 and TRBJ1-4; unclear D gene. V was shortened by 4 bases and J by 8 bases, with 12 bases between the two germline ends. Germline V lookup: CDR1 SGHRS, CDR2 YFSETQ. The CDR3 has 13 residues. The chain's CDR3 is CASSEFMREKLFF. In DNA form, the CDR3 reads TGCGCCAGCAGCGAATTCATGCGGGAAAAACTGTTTTTT. The complete variable domain, with remaining parts taken from reference TRBV5-1 and TRBJ1-4, reads KAGVTQTPRYLIKTRGQQVTLSCSPISGHRSVSWYQQTPGQGLQFLFEYFSETQRNKGNFPGRFSGRQFSNSRSEMNVSTLELGDSALYLCASSEFMREKLFFGSGTQLSVL.

V is TRBV27 and J is TRBJ2-7; D is undetermined. Germline V lookup: CDR1 MNHEY, CDR2 SMNVEV (reference sequence). This CDR3 is 13 amino acids long. The ends were cut back, 1 base at V and 3 bases at J, with 7 bases in the middle. Here the CDR3 reads CASSLFTGYEQYF. The CDR3 DNA sequence: TGTGCCAGCAGTTTATTTACGGGCTACGAGCAGTACTTC.

This clonotype was detected once. The V and J genes are TRBV5-1 and TRBJ2-5; D may be TRBD1 (6 bases). CDR3 size: 13 residues. Trimming left V 4 bases short and J 11 bases short, with 18 bases between. Germline V gene data show CDR1 as SGHRS and CDR2 as YFSETQ. The CDR3 protein is CASSTDRHNEQYF. The CDR3 coding sequence is TGCGCCAGCAGCACAGACAGGCACAATGAGCAGTACTTC. The complete variable domain, with remaining parts taken from reference TRBV5-1 and TRBJ2-5, reads KAGVTQTPRYLIKTRGQQVTLSCSPISGHRSVSWYQQTPGQGLQFLFEYFSETQRNKGNFPGRFSGRQFSNSRSEMNVSTLELGDSALYLCASSTDRHNEQYFGPGTRLLVL.

Only a few counts were recorded for this clonotype. The chain carries TRBV7-9 and TRBJ2-7; the D gene is possibly TRBD2 (6 bases). The V gene lost 8 bases and the J gene lost 2 bases, with 13 bases spanning the gap. Germline V gives CDR1 SEHNR, CDR2 FQNEAQ (reference sequence). The CDR3 is 13 amino acids. This chain's CDR3 is CASAGTATYEQYF. In DNA form, the CDR3 reads TGTGCCAGCGCGGGGACGGCAACCTACGAGCAGTACTTC.

The chain links TRBV28 to TRBJ2-4; D is undetermined. The DNA end is a closer match to TRBJ2-7, so the J assignment may be wrong. The CDR3 has 16 residues. Germline CDR1 and CDR2: MDHEN and SYDVKM. The CDR3 protein is CASSLASLFRPYEQYF. CDR3 nucleotide sequence: TGTGCCAGCAGTTTGGCCTCACTGTTTCGACCCTACGAGCAGTACTTC.

V is TRBV25-1 and J is TRBJ2-1; TRBD2 matches 11 bases. Germline CDR1 reads MGHDK; CDR2 reads SYGVNS. The V segment lost 1 base and the J segment 4 bases; nucleotides outside the gene matches: 3. The CDR3 loop spans 16 amino acids. Here the CDR3 reads CASSESTSGIYNEQFF. CDR3 in DNA: TGTGCCAGCAGTGAATCGACTAGCGGGATATACAATGAGCAGTTCTTC. Based on the CDR3 plus reference TRBV25-1 and TRBJ2-1, the full variable domain is EADIYQTPRYLVIGTGKKITLECSQTMGHDKMYWYQQDPGMELHLIHYSYGVNSTEKGDLSSESTVSRIRTEHFPLTLESARPSHTSQYLCASSESTSGIYNEQFFGPGTRLTVL.

J is TRBJ2-2 and V is TRBV29-1; weak D call: TRBD1 (6 bases). Germline V lookup: CDR1 SQVTM, CDR2 ANQGSEA. Trimming shortened V by 6 bases and J by 6 bases, and 17 bases separated the two germline ends. This CDR3 has 14 residues. DNA of the CDR3: TGCAGCGTCTCCGGGCAGGGGATATCCGGGGAGCTGTTTTTT. Its translation: CSVSGQGISGELFF.